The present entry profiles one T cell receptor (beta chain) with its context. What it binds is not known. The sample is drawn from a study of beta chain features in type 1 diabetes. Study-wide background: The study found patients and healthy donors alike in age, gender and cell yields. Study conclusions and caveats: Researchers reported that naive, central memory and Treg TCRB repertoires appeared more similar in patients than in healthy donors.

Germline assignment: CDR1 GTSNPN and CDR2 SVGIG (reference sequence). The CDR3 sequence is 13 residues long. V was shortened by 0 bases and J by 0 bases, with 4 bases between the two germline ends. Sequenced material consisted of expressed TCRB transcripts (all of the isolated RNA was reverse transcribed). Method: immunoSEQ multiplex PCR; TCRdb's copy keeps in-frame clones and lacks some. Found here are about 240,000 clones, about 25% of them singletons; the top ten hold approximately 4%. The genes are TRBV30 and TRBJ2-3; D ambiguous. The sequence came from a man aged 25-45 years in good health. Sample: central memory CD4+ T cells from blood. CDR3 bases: TGTGCCTGGAGTGTCTGGAGCACAGATACGCAGTATTTT. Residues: CAWSVWSTDTQYF.